These 3 T cell receptor beta chains share one sample of origin, sequenced in a study of cytomegalovirus exposure and HLA in healthy donors. PCR was performed using 60 Vbeta and 13 Jbeta primers. Assay: immunoSEQ multiplex PCR; the TCRdb copy retains only in-frame clones and omits some. The listing contains about 87,000 clones. Sequences were obtained from PBMCs. The receptors here all came from a man aged 50 to 60 in good health and CMV-seropositive.

V gene TRBV11-3 combines with J gene TRBJ1-2; D gene ambiguous. The V end lost 5 bases, the J end lost 3 bases, and 22 bases lay between the germline ends. This CDR3 is built from 17 residues. The germline CDR1 and CDR2 sequences are SGHNT and YENEEA. In DNA, the CDR3 is TGTGCCAGCAGCGTTGCCTCTTTGTCGGTGGGCCACTATGGCTACACCTTC. Encoded protein: CASSVASLSVGHYGYTF.

The chain uses TRBV29-1 and TRBJ2-2; TRBD2 matches 11 bases. CDR1 SQVTM and CDR2 ANQGSEA come from the germline V gene. V lost 4 bases to trimming and J lost 2 bases; unmatched junction nucleotides: 6. The CDR3 is 16 amino acids. The CDR3 region has the DNA TGCAGCGTTGCCTGGACTAGCGGGCCAAACACCGGGGAGCTGTTTTTT. It yields the protein CSVAWTSGPNTGELFF.

This rearrangement joins TRBV14 to TRBJ2-2, with TRBD2 matching over 7 bases. The germline V gene encodes CDR1 SGHDN and CDR2 FVKESK. The V gene end was trimmed by 3 bases and the J gene end by 3 bases; junction bases not matched to a gene: 7. CDR3 length: 16 amino acids. CDR3 DNA sequence: TGTGCCAGCAGCCACGGCGGGAGATATGACACCGGGGAGCTGTTTTTT. Translating gives CASSHGGRYDTGELFF.